The 16 T cell receptor beta chains below come from one sample, sequenced in a study of T cells expressing NK-cell markers. TCRdb reprocessed the 5' RACE reads and keeps a single row for each CDR3 protein, giving no DNA. This sample contains some 390,000 distinct CDR3 sequences. The sample was blood T cells: a sorted CD56 or NKG2C T cell subset, CD4+ or CD8+ T cells, or bulk PBMC T cells (not recorded which). These receptors all stem from a woman between 50 and 59 years old in good health.

This sequence joins TRBV19 and TRBJ2-5; the TRBD2 assignment by TCRdb is unverifiable without DNA. Germline-derived CDR1 and CDR2 are LNHDA and SQIVND (reference sequence). The CDR3 contains 14 residues. The CDR3 here is CASSTGAAAETQYF.

The chain carries TRBV15 and TRBJ1-3. The V gene's germline CDR1 is LNHNV and CDR2 YYDKDF (reference sequence). The CDR3 runs 17 residues. CDR3 loop: CATSRDMRRQPRNTIYF.

V and J are TRBV12-3 or TRBV12-4 and TRBJ1-5. The CDR3 consists of 12 residues. CDR3 in amino acids: CASASGNQPQHF.

The chain uses TRBV5-6 and TRBJ2-2; there is no DNA to check the TCRdb D call of TRBD2. Looked up from germline, CDR1 is SGHDT and CDR2 is YYEEEE. This CDR3 region has 19 residues. The CDR3 region is CASSHGPGTSAEYTGELFF.

The genes are TRBV30 and TRBJ2-3; lacking DNA, the TRBD2 call made by TCRdb goes unchecked. This CDR3 region has 19 residues. The germline CDR1 and CDR2 sequences are GTSNPN and SVGIG (reference sequence). The CDR3 loop is CAWSAGLAEIFTSTDTQYF.

The chain carries TRBV15 and TRBJ2-1; as DNA is missing, the TRBD2 call by TCRdb cannot be tested. This CDR3 contains 14 residues. Per the germline V gene, CDR1 is LNHNV and CDR2 is YYDKDF (reference sequence). CDR3: CATKRTSGRDEQFF.

The chain joins TRBV12-3 or TRBV12-4 to TRBJ2-2; the D gene TCRdb calls, TRBD1, cannot be checked with no DNA. CDR3 length: 15 amino acids. CDR3 region: CASKYRGQNTGELFF.

The rearrangement uses TRBV29-1 and TRBJ1-1. CDR3 length: 12 amino acids. The germline gives CDR1 SQVTM, CDR2 ANQGSEA. The CDR3 spells CSVEEAGSEAFF.

This chain links TRBV25-1 with TRBJ1-5. Germline V gene data show CDR1 as MGHDK and CDR2 as SYGVNS. The CDR3 runs 13 residues. The CDR3: CASSGTERQPQHF.

The chain employs TRBV6-6 and TRBJ1-5; TCRdb designates TRBD1, a call that cannot be tested without DNA. CDR1 MNHNY and CDR2 SVGAGI come from the germline V gene (reference sequence). The CDR3 spans 15 residues. This chain's CDR3 is CASRPQGNSNQPQHF.

This chain links TRBV29-1 with TRBJ2-1. Germline CDR1 SQVTM, CDR2 ANQGSEA. The CDR3 is 16 residues long. The CDR3 here is CSVEEFEGFSYNEQFF.

This chain links TRBV5-1 with TRBJ2-7; no DNA is available, so the TRBD2 call from TCRdb remains unchecked. Looked up from germline, CDR1 is SGHRS and CDR2 is YFSETQ. The CDR3 length is 15 residues. This chain's CDR3 is CASSLEGAHRLEQYF.

This chain uses TRBV7-9 with TRBJ2-3. The germline CDR1 and CDR2 sequences are SEHNR and FQNEAQ (reference sequence). CDR3 length equals 13 residues. The CDR3 sequence is CASSRTAVDTQYF.

The chain joins TRBV5-1 to TRBJ2-2; TCRdb designates TRBD1, a call that cannot be tested without DNA. The CDR3 loop spans 15 amino acids. From germline, CDR1 is SGHRS and CDR2 YFSETQ. CDR3 in amino acids: CASSQIVGGTGELFF.

V and J are TRBV5-1 and TRBJ2-1; there is no DNA to check the TCRdb D call of TRBD1. Germline V gene lookup returns CDR1 SGHRS and CDR2 YFSETQ. This CDR3 comprises 13 residues. The chain's CDR3 is CASSPGPLNEQFF.

The chain couples TRBV18 to TRBJ2-3; with no DNA, the TCRdb D assignment of TRBD1 cannot be verified. CDR1 is KGHSH and CDR2 is LQKENI in the germline V gene. This CDR3 is 18 amino acids long. CDR3 residues: CASSPRIRTTGSTDTQYF.